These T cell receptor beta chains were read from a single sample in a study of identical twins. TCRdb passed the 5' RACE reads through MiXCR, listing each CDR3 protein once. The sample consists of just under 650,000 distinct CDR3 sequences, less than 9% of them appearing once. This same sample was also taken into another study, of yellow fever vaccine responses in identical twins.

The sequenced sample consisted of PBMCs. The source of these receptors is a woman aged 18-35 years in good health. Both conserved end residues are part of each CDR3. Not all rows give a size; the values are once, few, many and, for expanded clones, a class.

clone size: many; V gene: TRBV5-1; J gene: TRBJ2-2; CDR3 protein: CASSLGQFNTGELFF
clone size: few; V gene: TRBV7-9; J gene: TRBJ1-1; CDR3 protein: CASSPAGAAFF
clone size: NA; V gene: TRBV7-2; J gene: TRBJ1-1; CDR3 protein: CASSFSGQGVTEAFF
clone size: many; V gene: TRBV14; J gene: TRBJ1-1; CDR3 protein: CASSPTGSTEAFF
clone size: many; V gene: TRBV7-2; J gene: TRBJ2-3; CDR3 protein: CASSPGPGGTDTQYF
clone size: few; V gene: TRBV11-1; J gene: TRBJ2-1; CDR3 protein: CASSSPGTSGVSSQFF
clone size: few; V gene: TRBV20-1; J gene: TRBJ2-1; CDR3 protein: CSARSGTPLHNEQFF
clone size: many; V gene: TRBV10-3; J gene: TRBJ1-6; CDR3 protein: CAISESGQQNSPLHF
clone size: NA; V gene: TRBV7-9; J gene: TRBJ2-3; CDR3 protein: CASSGDGFDPGTDTQYF
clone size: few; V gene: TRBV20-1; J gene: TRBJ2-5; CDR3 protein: CSAPSRTEQTQYF
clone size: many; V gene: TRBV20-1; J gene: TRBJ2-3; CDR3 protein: CSASAGADTQYF
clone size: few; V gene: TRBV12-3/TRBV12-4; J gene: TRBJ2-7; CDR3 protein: CASAKMGGLNEQYF
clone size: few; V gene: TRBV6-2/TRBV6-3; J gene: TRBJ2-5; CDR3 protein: CASSYWTEETQYF
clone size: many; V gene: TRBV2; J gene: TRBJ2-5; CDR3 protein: CASSGQLKTQYF
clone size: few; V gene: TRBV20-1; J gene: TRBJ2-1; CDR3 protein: CSATPTSGREAEQFF
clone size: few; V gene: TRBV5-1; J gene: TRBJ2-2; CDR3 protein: CASSMDWNTGELFF
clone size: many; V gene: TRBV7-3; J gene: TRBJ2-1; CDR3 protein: CASSREAAGPEQFF
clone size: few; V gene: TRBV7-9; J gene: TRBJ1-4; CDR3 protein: CASSSPDRFIEKLFF
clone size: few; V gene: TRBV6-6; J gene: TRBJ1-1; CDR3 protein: CASSYTGTGEAFF
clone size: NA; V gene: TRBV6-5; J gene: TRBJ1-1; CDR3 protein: CASSYVQGVGNTEAFF
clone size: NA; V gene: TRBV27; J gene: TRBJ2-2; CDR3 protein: CASSIKYGELFF
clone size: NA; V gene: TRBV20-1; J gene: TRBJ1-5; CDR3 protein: CSARGTGRNQPQHF
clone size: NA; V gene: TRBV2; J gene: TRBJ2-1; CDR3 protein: CASSEGRASRNEQFF
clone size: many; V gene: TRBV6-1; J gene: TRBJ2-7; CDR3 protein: CASSLQVSYEQYF
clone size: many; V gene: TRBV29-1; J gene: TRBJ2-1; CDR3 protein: CSDYGPYNEQFF
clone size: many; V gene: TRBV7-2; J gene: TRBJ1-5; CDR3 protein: CASSFRTGGNQPQHF
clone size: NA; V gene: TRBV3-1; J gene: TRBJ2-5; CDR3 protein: CASSHWDSWYQETQYF
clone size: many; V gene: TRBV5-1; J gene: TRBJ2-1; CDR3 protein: CASSLGASGNYNEQFF
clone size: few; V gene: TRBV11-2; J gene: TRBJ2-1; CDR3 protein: CASSPRRASYNEQFF
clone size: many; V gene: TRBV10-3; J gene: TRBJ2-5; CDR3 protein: CAISESTRNGETQYF